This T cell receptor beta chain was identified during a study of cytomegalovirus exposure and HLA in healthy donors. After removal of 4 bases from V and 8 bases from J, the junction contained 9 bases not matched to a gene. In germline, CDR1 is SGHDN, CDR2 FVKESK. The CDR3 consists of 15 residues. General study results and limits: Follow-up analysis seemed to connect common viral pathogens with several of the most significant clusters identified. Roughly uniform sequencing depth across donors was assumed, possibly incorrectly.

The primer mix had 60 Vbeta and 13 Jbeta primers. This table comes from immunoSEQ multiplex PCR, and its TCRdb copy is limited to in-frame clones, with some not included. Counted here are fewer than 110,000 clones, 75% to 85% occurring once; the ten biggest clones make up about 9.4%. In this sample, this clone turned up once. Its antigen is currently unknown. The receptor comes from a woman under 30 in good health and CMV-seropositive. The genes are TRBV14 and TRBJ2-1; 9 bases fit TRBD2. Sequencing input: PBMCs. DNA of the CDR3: TGTGCCAGCAGCCCCTGGGGTAGCGGGAGTCATGAGCAGTTCTTC. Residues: CASSPWGSGSHEQFF. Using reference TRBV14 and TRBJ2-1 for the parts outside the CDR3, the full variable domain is EAGVTQFPSHSVIEKGQTVTLRCDPISGHDNLYWYRRVMGKEIKFLLHFVKESKQDESGMPNNRFLAERTGGTYSTLKVQPAELEDSGVYFCASSPWGSGSHEQFFGPGTRLTVL.